The T cell receptor beta chain under discussion was sequenced for a study of blood T cells in healthy people across ages. The V and J ends lost 5 bases and 6 bases respectively, with 19 bases between them. The CDR3 is 15 amino acids. Germline CDR1 and CDR2: SEHNR and FQNEAQ (reference sequence). With a J-beta primer mix and a sample-barcoded 5' primer, a second PCR ran about 7 to 12 cycles. The template-switch adaptor was a 5' adaptor with 12 random nucleotides. It tagged each cDNA molecule. From the 5' RACE reads, TCRdb called clonotypes with MiXCR, one entry per CDR3 protein. The sample consists of 1.5 million to 1.9 million distinct CDR3 sequences, roughly two fifths of them appearing once.

This TCR was recovered from a woman younger than 30 in good health. The specimen was blood. This sequence joins TRBV7-9 and TRBJ1-1; D is perhaps TRBD1 (5 bases). This CDR3 is CASSPRFGAQPEAFF. The CDR3 DNA reads as TGTGCCAGCAGCCCGAGGTTCGGGGCTCAGCCTGAAGCTTTCTTT. The whole variable domain, remainder taken from reference TRBV7-9 and TRBJ1-1, is DTGVSQNPRHKITKRGQNVTFRCDPISEHNRLYWYRQTLGQGPEFLTYFQNEAQLEKSRLLSDRFSAERPKGSFSTLEIQRTEQGDSAMYLCASSPRFGAQPEAFFGQGTRLTVV.